Shown below are 24 T cell receptor beta chains from a single sample sequenced in a study of human CD8 memory T cell subsets. A UMI-labeled 5' RACE approach was the method that produced the TCR beta libraries. From its re-call of the 5' RACE reads, TCRdb lists each CDR3 protein once, without DNA. Here the sample table reports about 20,000 distinct CDR3 sequences. The sequencing input was CD8+ T cells from PBMCs. The receptors originated from a human donor in good health.

The rearrangement links TRBV7-9 to TRBJ2-3; as DNA is missing, the TRBD1 call by TCRdb cannot be tested. CDR1 and CDR2 from the germline V gene are SEHNR and FQNEAQ (reference sequence). The length of the CDR3 is 15 residues. The chain's CDR3 is CASSTTEGVTDTQYF.

In terms of frequency, this clonotype is medium-sized (0.01 to 0.1%). J is TRBJ2-3 and V is TRBV28. CDR1 is MDHEN, CDR2 SYDVKM, per germline. The CDR3 covers 15 residues. The CDR3 spells CASSLMDRVADTQYF.

By frequency, this clonotype is medium-sized. The chain employs TRBV7-8 and TRBJ2-3. In germline, CDR1 is SGHVS, CDR2 FQNEAQ. This CDR3 has 12 amino acids. The CDR3 sequence is CASSFITDTQYF.

The chain combines TRBV10-3 with TRBJ1-2; TCRdb selects TRBD1, and the lack of DNA leaves this call unchecked. In germline, CDR1 is ENHRY, CDR2 SYGVKD. The CDR3 has 14 amino acids. The CDR3 loop reads CAISTGGSNYGYTF.

This clonotype ranks as medium-sized (0.01 to 0.1%) in terms of frequency. The chain links TRBV5-1 to TRBJ2-1; TCRdb's D gene call, TRBD1, goes unchecked for lack of DNA. CDR3 length: 15 amino acids. Germline-derived CDR1 and CDR2 are SGHRS and YFSETQ. The CDR3 here is CASSSAGQGSNEQFF.

According to its frequency, this clonotype is medium-sized. The chain links TRBV20-1 to TRBJ1-2. The length of the CDR3 is 14 residues. Germline lookup yields CDR1 DFQATT and CDR2 SNEGSKA (reference sequence). The CDR3 sequence: CSAKVGGGIYGYTF.

V and J are TRBV16 and TRBJ1-1. The CDR3 is 13 residues long. The germline CDR1 and CDR2 sequences are KGHSY and FQNENV. Here the CDR3 reads CASSQYMNTEAFF.

The CDR3 protein is CASSSYQSNEKLFF. The chain uses TRBV5-1 and TRBJ1-4. The CDR3 spans 14 residues. Germline V lookup: CDR1 SGHRS, CDR2 YFSETQ.

The rearrangement joins TRBV27 to TRBJ2-1; TCRdb gives TRBD1 as the D gene, but with no DNA this cannot be confirmed. This CDR3 has 15 residues. Germline V gives CDR1 MNHEY, CDR2 SMNVEV (reference sequence). The CDR3 loop is CASSLGETSRDEQFF.

The CDR3 protein is CASSTDWDSYNEQFF. V gene TRBV6-4 combines with J gene TRBJ2-1. CDR1 is MRHNA, CDR2 SNTAGT, per germline. The CDR3 is 15 amino acids.

According to its frequency, this clonotype is medium-sized. The J gene is TRBJ1-5, the V gene TRBV7-9; the D gene TCRdb calls, TRBD1, cannot be checked with no DNA. Germline CDR1 SEHNR, CDR2 FQNEAQ (reference sequence). This CDR3 contains 14 residues. The CDR3 loop is CASSLQGAVEPQHF. Looking up the rest from reference TRBV7-9 and TRBJ1-5 gives the full variable domain: DTGVSQNPRHKITKRGQNVTFRCDPISEHNRLYWYRQTLGQGPEFLTYFQNEAQLEKSRLLSDRFSAERPKGSFSTLEIQRTEQGDSAMYLCASSLQGAVEPQHFGDGTRLSIL.

The chain employs TRBV9 and TRBJ1-3. This CDR3 has 14 residues. The germline V gene has CDR1 SGDLS and CDR2 YYNGEE. CDR3 protein: CASSGPVSGNTIYF.

The chain employs TRBV13 and TRBJ2-5; TCRdb gives TRBD1 as the D gene, but with no DNA this cannot be confirmed. The length of the CDR3 is 14 residues. Germline-derived CDR1 and CDR2 are PRHDT and FYEKMQ (reference sequence). This CDR3 is CASSGGTGAETQYF.

This chain uses TRBV20-1 with TRBJ2-1. The CDR3 sequence is 14 residues long. Per the germline V gene, CDR1 is DFQATT and CDR2 is SNEGSKA (reference sequence). The CDR3 here is CSARTLGSYNEQFF.

The rearrangement links TRBV12-3 or TRBV12-4 to TRBJ1-1. This CDR3 spans 12 amino acids. The CDR3 here is CASSLTNTEAFF.

The J gene is TRBJ2-1, the V gene TRBV24-1; there is no DNA to check the TCRdb D call of TRBD2. Germline lookup yields CDR1 KGHDR and CDR2 SFDVKD. This CDR3 has 14 residues. CDR3 in amino acids: CATSVAGNNNEQFF.

By frequency, this clonotype registers medium-sized. J is TRBJ2-5 and V is TRBV7-8; absent DNA, TCRdb's TRBD1 call cannot be checked. The CDR3 totals 19 residues. The V gene's germline CDR1 is SGHVS and CDR2 FQNEAQ. The CDR3 sequence is CASSSRGMGGTGFHETQYF.

The genes are TRBV7-9 and TRBJ2-1; TCRdb returns TRBD1, unconfirmable since there is no DNA. The CDR3 runs 14 residues. The germline gives CDR1 SEHNR, CDR2 FQNEAQ (reference sequence). CDR3: CASSVGTSYNEQFF.

The rearrangement links TRBV13 to TRBJ1-1; TCRdb indicates TRBD1, and absent DNA this call remains unverified. The CDR3 totals 16 residues. The germline V gene encodes CDR1 PRHDT and CDR2 FYEKMQ (reference sequence). CDR3 residues: CASSSKRTGPNTEAFF.

The chain joins TRBV4-3 to TRBJ1-4; as DNA is missing, the TRBD1 call by TCRdb cannot be tested. Germline V gene lookup returns CDR1 LGHNA and CDR2 YSLEER. The CDR3 sequence is 15 residues long. The CDR3 protein is CASSQDPRQNEKLFF.

The chain is built from TRBV27 and TRBJ2-7; TCRdb selects TRBD1, and the lack of DNA leaves this call unchecked. This CDR3 is built from 14 residues. Germline-derived CDR1 and CDR2 are MNHEY and SMNVEV (reference sequence). CDR3 residues: CASSFEGQGNEQYF.

The chain has TRBV28 and TRBJ2-1; TCRdb proposes TRBD2, but this gene call is untestable without DNA. Germline CDR1 is MDHEN and CDR2 is SYDVKM. The length of the CDR3 is 13 residues. The CDR3 reads CASSFLLANEQFF.

The rearrangement joins TRBV7-6 to TRBJ1-1; TCRdb outputs TRBD1, but without DNA this stays unchecked. Germline CDR1 SGHVS, CDR2 FNYEAQ. This CDR3 has 13 amino acids. CDR3 in amino acids: CASSPETGTEAFF.

V and J are TRBV20-1 and TRBJ1-3. The CDR3 extends over 14 amino acids. Germline assignment: CDR1 DFQATT and CDR2 SNEGSKA (reference sequence). The CDR3 reads CSAEDGYSGNTIYF.